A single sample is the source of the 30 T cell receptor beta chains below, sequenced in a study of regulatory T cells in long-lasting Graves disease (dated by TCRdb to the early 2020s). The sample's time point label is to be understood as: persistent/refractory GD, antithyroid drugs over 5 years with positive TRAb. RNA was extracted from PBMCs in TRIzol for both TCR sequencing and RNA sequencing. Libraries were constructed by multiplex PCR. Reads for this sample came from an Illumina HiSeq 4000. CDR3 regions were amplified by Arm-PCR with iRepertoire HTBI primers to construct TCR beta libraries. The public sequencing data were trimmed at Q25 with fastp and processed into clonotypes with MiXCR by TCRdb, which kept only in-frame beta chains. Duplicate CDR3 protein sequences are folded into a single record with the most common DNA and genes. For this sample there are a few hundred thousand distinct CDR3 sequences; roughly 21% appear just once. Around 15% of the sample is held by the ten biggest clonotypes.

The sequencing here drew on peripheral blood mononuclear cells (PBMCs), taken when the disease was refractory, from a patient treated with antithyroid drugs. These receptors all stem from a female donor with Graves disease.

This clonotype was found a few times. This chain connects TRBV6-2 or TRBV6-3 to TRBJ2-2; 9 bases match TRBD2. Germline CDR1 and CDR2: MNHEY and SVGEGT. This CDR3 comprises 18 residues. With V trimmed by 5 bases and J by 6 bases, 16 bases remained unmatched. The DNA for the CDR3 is TGTGCCAGCAGTACGGATCTAGCGGGACGGATCTCCGCCGGGGAGCTGTTTTTT. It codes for CASSTDLAGRISAGELFF.

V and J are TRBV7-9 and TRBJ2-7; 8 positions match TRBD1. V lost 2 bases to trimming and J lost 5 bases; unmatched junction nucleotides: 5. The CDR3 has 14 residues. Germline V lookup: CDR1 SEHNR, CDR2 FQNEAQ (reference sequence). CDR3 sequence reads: CASSLTQGDNEQYF. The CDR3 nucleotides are TGTGCCAGCAGCTTAACACAGGGGGACAACGAGCAGTACTTC. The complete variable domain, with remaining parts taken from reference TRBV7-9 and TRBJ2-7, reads DTGVSQNPRHKITKRGQNVTFRCDPISEHNRLYWYRQTLGQGPEFLTYFQNEAQLEKSRLLSDRFSAERPKGSFSTLEIQRTEQGDSAMYLCASSLTQGDNEQYFGPGTRLTVT.

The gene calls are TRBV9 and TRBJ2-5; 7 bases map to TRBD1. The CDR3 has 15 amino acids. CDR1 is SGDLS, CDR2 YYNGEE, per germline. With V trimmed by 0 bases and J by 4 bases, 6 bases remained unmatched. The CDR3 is CASSVGGRQGETQYF. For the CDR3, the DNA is TGTGCCAGCAGCGTAGGGGGTCGACAGGGAGAGACCCAGTACTTC.

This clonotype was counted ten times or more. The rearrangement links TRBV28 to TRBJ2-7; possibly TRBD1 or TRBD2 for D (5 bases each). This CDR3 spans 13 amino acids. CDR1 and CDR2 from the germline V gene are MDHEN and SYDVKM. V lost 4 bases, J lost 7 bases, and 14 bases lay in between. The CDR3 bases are TGTGCCAGCAGTTACGGGGCCACGGGGGAGCAGTACTTC. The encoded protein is CASSYGATGEQYF.

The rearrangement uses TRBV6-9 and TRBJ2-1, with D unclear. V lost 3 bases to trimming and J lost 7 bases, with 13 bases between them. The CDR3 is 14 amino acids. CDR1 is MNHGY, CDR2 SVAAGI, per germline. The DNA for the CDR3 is TGTGCCAGCAGTTACTATTCCCGGTCTAATGAGCAGTTCTTC. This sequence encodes CASSYYSRSNEQFF.

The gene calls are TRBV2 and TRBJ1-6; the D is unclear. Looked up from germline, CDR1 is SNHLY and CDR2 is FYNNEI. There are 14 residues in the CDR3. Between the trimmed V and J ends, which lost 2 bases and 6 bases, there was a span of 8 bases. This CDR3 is CASSENRPNSPLHF. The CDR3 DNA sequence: TGTGCCAGCAGTGAAAACAGACCTAATTCACCCCTCCACTTT.

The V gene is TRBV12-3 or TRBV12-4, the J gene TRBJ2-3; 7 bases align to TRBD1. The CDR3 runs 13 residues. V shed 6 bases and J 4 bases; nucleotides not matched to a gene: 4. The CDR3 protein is CASSHGTADTQYF. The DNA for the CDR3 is TGTGCCAGCAGCCATGGGACAGCAGATACGCAGTATTTT.

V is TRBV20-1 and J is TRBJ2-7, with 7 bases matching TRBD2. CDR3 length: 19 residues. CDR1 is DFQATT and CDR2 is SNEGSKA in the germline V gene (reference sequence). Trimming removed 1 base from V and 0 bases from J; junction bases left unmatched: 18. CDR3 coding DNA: TGCAGTGCTAGAGCGTCCAGGGCTAGCGGAAAGTCTAGCTCCTACGAGCAGTACTTC. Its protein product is CSARASRASGKSSSYEQYF.

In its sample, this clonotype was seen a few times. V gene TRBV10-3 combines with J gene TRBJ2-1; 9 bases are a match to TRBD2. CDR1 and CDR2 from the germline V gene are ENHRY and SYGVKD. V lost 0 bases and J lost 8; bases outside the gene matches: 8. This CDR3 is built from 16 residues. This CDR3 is CAISESESGRRDEQFF. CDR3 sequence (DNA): TGTGCCATCAGTGAGTCGGAAAGCGGGAGGCGGGATGAGCAGTTCTTC.

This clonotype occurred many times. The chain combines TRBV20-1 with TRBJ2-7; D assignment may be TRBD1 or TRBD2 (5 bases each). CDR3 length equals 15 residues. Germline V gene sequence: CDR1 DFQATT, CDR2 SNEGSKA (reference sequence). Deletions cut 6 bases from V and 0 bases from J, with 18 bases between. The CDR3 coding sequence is TGCAGTGCCAGACTCCGGGACGGCCCCTCCTACGAGCAGTACTTC. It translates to CSARLRDGPSYEQYF.

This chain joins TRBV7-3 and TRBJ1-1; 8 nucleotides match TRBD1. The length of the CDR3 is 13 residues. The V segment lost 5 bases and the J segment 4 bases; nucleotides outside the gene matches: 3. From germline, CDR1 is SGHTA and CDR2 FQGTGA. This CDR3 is CASSVTGATEAFF. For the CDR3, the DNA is TGTGCCAGCAGCGTGACAGGGGCCACTGAAGCTTTCTTT.

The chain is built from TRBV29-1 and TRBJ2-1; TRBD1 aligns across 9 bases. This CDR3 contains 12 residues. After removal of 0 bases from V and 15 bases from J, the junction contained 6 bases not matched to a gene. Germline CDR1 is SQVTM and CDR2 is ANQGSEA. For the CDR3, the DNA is TGCAGCGTTGAAGAGCAGGGGACAGGGATGTTCTTC. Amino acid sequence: CSVEEQGTGMFF.

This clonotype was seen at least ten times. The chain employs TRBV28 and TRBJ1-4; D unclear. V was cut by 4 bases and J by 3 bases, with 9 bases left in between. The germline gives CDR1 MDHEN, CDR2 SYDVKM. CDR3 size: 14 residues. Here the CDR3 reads CASSSQRPNEKLFF. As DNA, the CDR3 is TGTGCCAGCAGTTCACAGAGGCCTAATGAAAAACTGTTTTTT.

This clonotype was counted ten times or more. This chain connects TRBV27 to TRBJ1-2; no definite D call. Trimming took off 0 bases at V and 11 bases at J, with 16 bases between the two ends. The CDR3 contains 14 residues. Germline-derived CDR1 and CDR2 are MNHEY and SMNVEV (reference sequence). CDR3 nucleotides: TGTGCCAGCAGTTTATCGCCCGCTGACTCTGGTTACACCTTC. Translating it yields CASSLSPADSGYTF.

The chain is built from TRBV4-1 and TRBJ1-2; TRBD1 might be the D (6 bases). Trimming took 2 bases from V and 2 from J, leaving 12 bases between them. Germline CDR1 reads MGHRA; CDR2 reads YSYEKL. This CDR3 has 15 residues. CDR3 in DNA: TGCGCCAGCAGCCAAACCTCTACAGGGAACTATGGCTACACCTTC. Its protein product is CASSQTSTGNYGYTF.

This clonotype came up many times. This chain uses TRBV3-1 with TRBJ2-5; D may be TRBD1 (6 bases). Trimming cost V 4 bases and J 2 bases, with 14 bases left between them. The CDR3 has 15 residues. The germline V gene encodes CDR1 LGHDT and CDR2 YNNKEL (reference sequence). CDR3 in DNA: TGTGCCAGCAGCCCCGAACAGGGTCGGCAAGAGACCCAGTACTTC. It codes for CASSPEQGRQETQYF.

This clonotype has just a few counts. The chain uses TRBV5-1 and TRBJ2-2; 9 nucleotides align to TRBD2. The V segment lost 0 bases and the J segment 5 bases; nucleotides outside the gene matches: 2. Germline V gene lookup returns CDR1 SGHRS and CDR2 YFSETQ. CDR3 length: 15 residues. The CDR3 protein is CASSLVTSGTGELFF. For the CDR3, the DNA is TGCGCCAGCAGCTTGGTGACTAGCGGAACCGGGGAGCTGTTTTTT. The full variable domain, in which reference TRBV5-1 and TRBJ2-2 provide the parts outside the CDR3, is KAGVTQTPRYLIKTRGQQVTLSCSPISGHRSVSWYQQTPGQGLQFLFEYFSETQRNKGNFPGRFSGRQFSNSRSEMNVSTLELGDSALYLCASSLVTSGTGELFFGEGSRLTVL.

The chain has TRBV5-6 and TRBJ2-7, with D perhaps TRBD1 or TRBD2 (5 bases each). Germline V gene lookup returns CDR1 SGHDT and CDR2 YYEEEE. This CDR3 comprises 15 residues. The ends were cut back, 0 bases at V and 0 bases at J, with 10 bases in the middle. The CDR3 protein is CASSLVGTNSYEQYF. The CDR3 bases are TGTGCCAGCAGCTTGGTCGGGACCAACTCCTACGAGCAGTACTTC.

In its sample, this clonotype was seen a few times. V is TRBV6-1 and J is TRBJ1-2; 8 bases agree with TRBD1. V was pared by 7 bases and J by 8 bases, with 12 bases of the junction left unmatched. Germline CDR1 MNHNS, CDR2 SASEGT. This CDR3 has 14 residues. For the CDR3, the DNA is TGTGCCAGCAACTCGGGACAGGCCTCGGGGGGCTACACCTTC. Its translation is CASNSGQASGGYTF.

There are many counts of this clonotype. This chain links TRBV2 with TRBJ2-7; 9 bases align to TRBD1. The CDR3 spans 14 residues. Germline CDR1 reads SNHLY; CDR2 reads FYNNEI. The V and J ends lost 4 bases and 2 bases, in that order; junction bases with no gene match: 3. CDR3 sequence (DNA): TGTGCCAGCAGTGCGGACAGGGGCCCCTACGAGCAGTACTTC. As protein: CASSADRGPYEQYF.

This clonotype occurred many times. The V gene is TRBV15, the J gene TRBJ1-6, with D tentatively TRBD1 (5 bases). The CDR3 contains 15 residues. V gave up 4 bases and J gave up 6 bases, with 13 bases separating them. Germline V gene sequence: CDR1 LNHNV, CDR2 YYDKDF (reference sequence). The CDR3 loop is CATSNDRQSNSPLHF. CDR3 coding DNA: TGTGCCACCAGCAATGACCGACAGAGTAATTCACCCCTCCACTTT.

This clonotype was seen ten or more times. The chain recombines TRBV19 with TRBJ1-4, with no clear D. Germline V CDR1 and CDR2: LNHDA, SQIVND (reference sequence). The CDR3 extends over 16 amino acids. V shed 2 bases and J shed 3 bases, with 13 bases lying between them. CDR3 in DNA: TGTGCCAGTAGTATACGGCCCGGACCGGCTAATGAAAAACTGTTTTTT. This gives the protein CASSIRPGPANEKLFF.

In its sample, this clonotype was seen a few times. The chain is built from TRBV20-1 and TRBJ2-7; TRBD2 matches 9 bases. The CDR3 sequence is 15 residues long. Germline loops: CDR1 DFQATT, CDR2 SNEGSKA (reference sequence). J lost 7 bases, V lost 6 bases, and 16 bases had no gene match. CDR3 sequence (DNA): TGCAGTGCCCCGAGGCCTGGCGGGAGGGCAGCAGAGCAGTACTTC. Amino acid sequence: CSAPRPGGRAAEQYF.

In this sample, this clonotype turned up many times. DNA for the CDR3: TGTGCCAGCAGGGGAGGAGGTGGAGGTGGCTACACCTTC. Amino acids: CASRGGGGGGYTF. V gene TRBV27 combines with J gene TRBJ1-2; D call uncertain. The germline V gene has CDR1 MNHEY and CDR2 SMNVEV (reference sequence). CDR3 length: 13 amino acids. V was shortened by 6 bases and J by 7 bases, with 15 bases between the two germline ends.

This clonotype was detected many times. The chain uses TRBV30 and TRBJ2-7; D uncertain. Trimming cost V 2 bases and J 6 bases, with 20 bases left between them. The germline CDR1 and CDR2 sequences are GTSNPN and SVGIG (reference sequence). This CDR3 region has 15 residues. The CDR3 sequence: CAWSTSMLGLGEQYF. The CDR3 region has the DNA TGTGCCTGGAGTACATCCATGCTCGGCTTAGGCGAGCAGTACTTC.

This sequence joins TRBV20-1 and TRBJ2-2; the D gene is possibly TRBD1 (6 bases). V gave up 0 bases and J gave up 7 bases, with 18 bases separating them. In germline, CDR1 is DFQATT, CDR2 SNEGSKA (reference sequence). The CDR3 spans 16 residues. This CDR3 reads CSARDLLWGPNGELFF. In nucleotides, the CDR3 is TGCAGTGCTAGAGATCTCCTTTGGGGGCCGAACGGGGAGCTGTTTTTT.

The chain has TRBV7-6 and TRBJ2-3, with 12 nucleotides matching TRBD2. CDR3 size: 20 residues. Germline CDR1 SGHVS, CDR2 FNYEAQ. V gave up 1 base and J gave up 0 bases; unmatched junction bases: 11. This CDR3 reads CASSLVEVLAGGPSTDTQYF. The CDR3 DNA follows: TGTGCCAGCAGCTTAGTTGAAGTGCTAGCGGGAGGGCCGAGCACAGATACGCAGTATTTT.

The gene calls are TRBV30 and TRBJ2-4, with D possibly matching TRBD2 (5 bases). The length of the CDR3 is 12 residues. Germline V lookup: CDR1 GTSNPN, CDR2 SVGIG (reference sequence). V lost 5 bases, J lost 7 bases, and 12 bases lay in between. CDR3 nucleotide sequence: TGTGCCTGGGGACTTTCCGCTAACATTCAGTACTTC. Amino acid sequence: CAWGLSANIQYF.

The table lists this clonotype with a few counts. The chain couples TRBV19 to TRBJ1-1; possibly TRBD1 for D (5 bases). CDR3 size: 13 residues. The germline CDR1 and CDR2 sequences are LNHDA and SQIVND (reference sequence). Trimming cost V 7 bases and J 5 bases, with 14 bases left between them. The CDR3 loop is CASIGGTGTEAFF. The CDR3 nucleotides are TGTGCCAGTATCGGGGGGACGGGTACTGAAGCTTTCTTT.

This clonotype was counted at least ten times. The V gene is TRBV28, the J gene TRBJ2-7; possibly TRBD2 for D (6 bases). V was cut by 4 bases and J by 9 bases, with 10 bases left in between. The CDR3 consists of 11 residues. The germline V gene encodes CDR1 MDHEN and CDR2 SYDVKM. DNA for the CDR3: TGTGCCAGCAGTTGGACGCGGGGGCAGTACTTC. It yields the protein CASSWTRGQYF.